This T cell receptor beta chain was captured by sequencing in a study of T cells in tumors after PD-1 blockade. About the study: Treatment was either pembrolizumab 200 mg every 3 weeks or cemiplimab 350 mg every 2 weeks.

The CDR3 is 14 residues long. V was pared by 0 bases and J by 5 bases, with 10 bases between. CDR1 is LGHDT, CDR2 YNNKEL, per germline (reference sequence). This table comes from immunoSEQ multiplex PCR, and its TCRdb copy is limited to in-frame clones, with some not included. The sample records some 47,000 clones, approximately 79% being singletons. The sequenced sample was PBMCs, obtained before anti-PD-1 treatment. The gene calls are TRBV3-1 (or the pseudogene TRBV3-2) and TRBJ1-1; D may be TRBD1 (6 bases). The sequence was obtained from a human donor with basal cell carcinoma. The CDR3 sequence is CASSQERGWTEAFF. As DNA, the CDR3 is TGTGCCAGCAGCCAAGAGAGGGGGTGGACTGAAGCTTTCTTT.